The clone carrying this T cell receptor (beta chain) came up many times. What it recognizes is unknown. Each CDR3 protein is one row after TCRdb ran MiXCR on the 5' RACE reads. The sample holds under 600,000 distinct CDR3 sequences, roughly 14% seen once. This specimen comes from a study of T cells after yellow fever vaccination. Background on the study: Low-cell-number fractions underwent preparation using SMART-Seq v4 Ultra Low Input. Whole-study results and caveats: Peaking faster, on day 5 versus 15, the secondary response was nonetheless weaker.

The germline V and J ends were trimmed by 5 bases and 3 bases, with 10 bases remaining between them. Germline CDR1 reads SGHVS; CDR2 reads FNYEAQ. There are 14 residues in the CDR3. V gene TRBV7-6 combines with J gene TRBJ2-2; D not certain. The source material was PBMCs, sampled on the day of the yellow fever booster vaccination. This TCR came from a young man who received the YFV17D yellow fever vaccine. This CDR3 is CASSAMTHTGELFF. Written as DNA, the CDR3 is TGTGCCAGCAGCGCGATGACCCACACCGGGGAGCTGTTTTTT.